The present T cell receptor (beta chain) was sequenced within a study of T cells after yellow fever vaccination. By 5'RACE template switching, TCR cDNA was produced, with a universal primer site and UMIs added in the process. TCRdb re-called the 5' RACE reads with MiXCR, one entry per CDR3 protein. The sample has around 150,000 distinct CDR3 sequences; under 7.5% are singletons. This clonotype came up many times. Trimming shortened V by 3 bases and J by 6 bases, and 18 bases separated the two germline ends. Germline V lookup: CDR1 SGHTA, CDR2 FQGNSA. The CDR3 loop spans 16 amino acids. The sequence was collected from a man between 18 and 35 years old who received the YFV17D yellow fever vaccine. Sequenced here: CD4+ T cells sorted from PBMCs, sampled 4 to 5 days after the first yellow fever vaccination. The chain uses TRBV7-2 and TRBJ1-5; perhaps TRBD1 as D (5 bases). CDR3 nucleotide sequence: TGTGCCAGCAGCTTGGGAACTAGGGGAGGCGGTCAGCCCCAGCATTTT. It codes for CASSLGTRGGGQPQHF. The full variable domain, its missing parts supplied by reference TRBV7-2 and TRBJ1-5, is GAGVSQSPSNKVTEKGKDVELRCDPISGHTALYWYRQSLGQGLEFLIYFQGNSAPDKSGLPSDRFSAERTGGSVSTLTIQRTQQEDSAVYLCASSLGTRGGGQPQHFGDGTRLSIL.